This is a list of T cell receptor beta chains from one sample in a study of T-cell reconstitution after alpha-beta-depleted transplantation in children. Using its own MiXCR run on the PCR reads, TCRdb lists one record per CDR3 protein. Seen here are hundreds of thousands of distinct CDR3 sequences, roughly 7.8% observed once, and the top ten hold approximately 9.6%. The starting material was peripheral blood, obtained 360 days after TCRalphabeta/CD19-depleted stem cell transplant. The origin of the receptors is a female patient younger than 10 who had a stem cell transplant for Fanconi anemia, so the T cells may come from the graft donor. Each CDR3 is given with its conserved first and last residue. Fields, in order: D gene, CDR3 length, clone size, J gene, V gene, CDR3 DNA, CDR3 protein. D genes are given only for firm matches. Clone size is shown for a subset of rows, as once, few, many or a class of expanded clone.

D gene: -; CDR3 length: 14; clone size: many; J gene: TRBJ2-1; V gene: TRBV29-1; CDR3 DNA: TGCAGCGTTATTTCTATCCCATCTTACAATGAGCAGTTCTTC; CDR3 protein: CSVISIPSYNEQFF
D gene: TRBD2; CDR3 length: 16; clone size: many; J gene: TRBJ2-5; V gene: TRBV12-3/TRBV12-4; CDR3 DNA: TGTGCCAGCAGTTTGTGGAGCGGGGGCAGTGGAGAGACCCAGTACTTC; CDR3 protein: CASSLWSGGSGETQYF
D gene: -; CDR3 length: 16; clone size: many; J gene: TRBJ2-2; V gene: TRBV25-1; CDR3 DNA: TGTGCCAGCAGTGAATTTTCCTCTCTCGACACCGGGGAGCTGTTTTTT; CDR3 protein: CASSEFSSLDTGELFF
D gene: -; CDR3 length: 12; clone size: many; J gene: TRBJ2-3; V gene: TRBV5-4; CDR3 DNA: TGTGCCAGCAGCTCAGGGGCAGATACGCAGTATTTT; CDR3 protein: CASSSGADTQYF
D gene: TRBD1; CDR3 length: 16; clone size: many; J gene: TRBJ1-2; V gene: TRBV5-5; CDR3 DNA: TGTGCCAGCAGCTTGGTGGTAACAGGGGGCCCCTATGGCTACACCTTC; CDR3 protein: CASSLVVTGGPYGYTF
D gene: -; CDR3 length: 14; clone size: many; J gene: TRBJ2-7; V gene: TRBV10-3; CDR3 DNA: TGTGCCATCAGTGAAAGCGGTTCAGCCTACGAGCAGTACTTC; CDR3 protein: CAISESGSAYEQYF
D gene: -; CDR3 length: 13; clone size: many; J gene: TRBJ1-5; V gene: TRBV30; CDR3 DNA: TGTGCCTGGAACAGGGACCTGAATCAGCCCCAGCATTTT; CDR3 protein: CAWNRDLNQPQHF
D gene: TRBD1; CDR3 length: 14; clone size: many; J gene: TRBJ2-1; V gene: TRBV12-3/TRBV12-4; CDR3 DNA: TGTGCCAGCAGCTTCCGGGACAGCTACAATGAGCAGTTCTTC; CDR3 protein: CASSFRDSYNEQFF
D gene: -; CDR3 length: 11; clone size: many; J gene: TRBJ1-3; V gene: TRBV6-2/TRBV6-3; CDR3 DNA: TGTGCCAGCAGCCGAAGAAACACCATATATTTT; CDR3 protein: CASSRRNTIYF
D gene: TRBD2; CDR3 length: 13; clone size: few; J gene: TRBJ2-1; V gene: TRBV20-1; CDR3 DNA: TGCAGTGCTAGACTAGCGGGCTACAATGAGCAGTTCTTC; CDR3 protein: CSARLAGYNEQFF
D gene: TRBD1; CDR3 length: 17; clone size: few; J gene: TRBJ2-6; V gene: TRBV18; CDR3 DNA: TGTGCCAGCTCACCAACCCCAGGGGGAGAGGGGGCCAACGTCCTGACTTTC; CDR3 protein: CASSPTPGGEGANVLTF
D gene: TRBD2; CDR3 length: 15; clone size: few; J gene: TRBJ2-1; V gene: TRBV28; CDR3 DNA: TGTGCCAGCAGTTTGGGGGGGACCTTCTACAATGAGCAGTTCTTC; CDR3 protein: CASSLGGTFYNEQFF
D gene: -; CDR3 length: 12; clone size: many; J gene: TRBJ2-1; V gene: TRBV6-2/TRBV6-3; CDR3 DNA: TGTGCCAGCAGCCCAATTCTCGATGAGCAGTTCTTC; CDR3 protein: CASSPILDEQFF
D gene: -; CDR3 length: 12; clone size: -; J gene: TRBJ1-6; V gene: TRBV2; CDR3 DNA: TGTGCCAGCAGTCCCAGCCCTTCACCCCTCCACTTT; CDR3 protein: CASSPSPSPLHF
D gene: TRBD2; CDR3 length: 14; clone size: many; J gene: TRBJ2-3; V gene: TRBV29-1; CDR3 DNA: TGCAGCGTTGATGGGTGGGAGGGGTATGATACGCAGTATTTT; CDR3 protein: CSVDGWEGYDTQYF
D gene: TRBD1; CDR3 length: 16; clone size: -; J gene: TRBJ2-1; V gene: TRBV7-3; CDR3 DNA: TGTGCCAGCAGCTTGGGGTGGGACAGCGCTTACAATGAGCAGTTCTTC; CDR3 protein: CASSLGWDSAYNEQFF
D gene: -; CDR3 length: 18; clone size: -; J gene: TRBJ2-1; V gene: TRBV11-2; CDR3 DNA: TGTGCCAGCAGCTTGGGGGCCGGCGAGACGGAAAGTTCCAATGAGCAGTTCTTC; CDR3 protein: CASSLGAGETESSNEQFF
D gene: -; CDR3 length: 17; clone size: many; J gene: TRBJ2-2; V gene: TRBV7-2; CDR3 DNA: TGTGCCAGCAGCTTAAGCCCGGACGGTCCGAACACCGGGGAGCTGTTTTTT; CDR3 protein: CASSLSPDGPNTGELFF
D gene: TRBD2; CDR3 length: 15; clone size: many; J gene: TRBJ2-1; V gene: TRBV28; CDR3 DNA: TGTGCCAGCAGTGCGACTAGCGTATCCTACAATGAGCAGTTCTTC; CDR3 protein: CASSATSVSYNEQFF
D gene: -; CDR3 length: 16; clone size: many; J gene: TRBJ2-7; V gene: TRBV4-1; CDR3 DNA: TGCGCCAGCAGCCAAGGTCTAAGACAGGTTACCTACGAGCAGTACTTC; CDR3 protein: CASSQGLRQVTYEQYF
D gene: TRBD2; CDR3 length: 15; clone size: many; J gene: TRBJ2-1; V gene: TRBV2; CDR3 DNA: TGTGCCAGCAGCGCACTAGCGGGGGGAAACAATGAGCAGTTCTTC; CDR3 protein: CASSALAGGNNEQFF
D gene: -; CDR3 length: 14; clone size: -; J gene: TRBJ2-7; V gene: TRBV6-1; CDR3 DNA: TGTGCCAGCAGTGGCGGGACTTACTCCTACGAGCAGTACTTC; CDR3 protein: CASSGGTYSYEQYF
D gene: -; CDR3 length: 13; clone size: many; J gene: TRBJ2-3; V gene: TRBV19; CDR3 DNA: TGTGCCAGTAGGCGACCTAGCACAGATACGCAGTATTTT; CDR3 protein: CASRRPSTDTQYF
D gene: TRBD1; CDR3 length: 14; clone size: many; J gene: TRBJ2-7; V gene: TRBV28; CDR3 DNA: TGTGCCAGCAGTTTTTCAGGGGGCACCTACGAGCAGTACTTC; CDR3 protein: CASSFSGGTYEQYF
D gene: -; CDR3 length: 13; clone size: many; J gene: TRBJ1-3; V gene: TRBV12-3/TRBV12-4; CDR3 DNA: TGTGCCAGCGATGAGCGCTCTGGAAACACCATATATTTT; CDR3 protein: CASDERSGNTIYF
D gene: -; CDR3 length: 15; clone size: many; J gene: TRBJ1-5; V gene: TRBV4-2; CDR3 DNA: TGTGCCAGCAGCCAAGAGTACAGGGCAAATCAGCCCCAGCATTTT; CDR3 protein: CASSQEYRANQPQHF
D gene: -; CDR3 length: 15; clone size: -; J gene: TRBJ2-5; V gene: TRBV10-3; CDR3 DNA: TGTGCCATCAGCGAATGGGGGGCCGGGGAAGAGACCCAGTACTTC; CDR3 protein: CAISEWGAGEETQYF
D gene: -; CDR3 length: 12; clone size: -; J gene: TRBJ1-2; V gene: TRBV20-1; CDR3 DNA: TGCAGTGCTAGAAAGGTGTACTATGGCTACACCTTC; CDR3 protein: CSARKVYYGYTF
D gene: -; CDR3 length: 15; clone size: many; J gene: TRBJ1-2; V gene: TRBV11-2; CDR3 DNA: TGTGCCAGCAGCTCCCGAAGGGGACCCCGGTATGGCTACACCTTC; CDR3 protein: CASSSRRGPRYGYTF
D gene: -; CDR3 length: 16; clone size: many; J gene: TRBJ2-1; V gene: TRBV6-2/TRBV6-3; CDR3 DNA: TGTGCCAGCAGTATCCGATGGTCCCTGGGGTCTAATGAGCAGTTCTTC; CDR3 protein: CASSIRWSLGSNEQFF
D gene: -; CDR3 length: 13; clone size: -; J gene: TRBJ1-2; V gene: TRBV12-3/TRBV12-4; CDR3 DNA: TGTGCCAGCAGTTTATGGGGGACGGATGGCTACACCTTC; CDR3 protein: CASSLWGTDGYTF
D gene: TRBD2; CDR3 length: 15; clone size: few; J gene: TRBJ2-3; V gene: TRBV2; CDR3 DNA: TGTGCCAGCAGGGGGACTAGCGGGAGGCCAGATACGCAGTATTTT; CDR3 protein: CASRGTSGRPDTQYF
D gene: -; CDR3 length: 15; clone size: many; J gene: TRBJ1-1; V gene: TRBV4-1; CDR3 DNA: TGCGCCAGCAGCCAAGGGACAGTGATCTACACTGAAGCTTTCTTT; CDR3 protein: CASSQGTVIYTEAFF
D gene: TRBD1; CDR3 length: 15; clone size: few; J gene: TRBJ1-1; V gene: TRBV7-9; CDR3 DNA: TGTGCCAGCAGCCCAGGACAGGGGGCGGGCACTGAAGCTTTCTTT; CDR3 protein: CASSPGQGAGTEAFF
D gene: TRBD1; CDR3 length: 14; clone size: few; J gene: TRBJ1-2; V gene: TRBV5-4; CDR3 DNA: TGTGCCAGCAGCTTGGGTGGACAGGGTAGGAGCTACACCTTC; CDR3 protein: CASSLGGQGRSYTF
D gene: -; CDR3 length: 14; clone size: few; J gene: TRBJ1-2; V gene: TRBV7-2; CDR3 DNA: TGTGCCAGCAGTCGGGACACCTTTAACTATGGCTACACCTTC; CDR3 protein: CASSRDTFNYGYTF
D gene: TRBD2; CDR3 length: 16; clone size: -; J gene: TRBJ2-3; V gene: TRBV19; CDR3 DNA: TGTGCCAGTAGTAAAAGGACTAGCGGGGGCACAGATACGCAGTATTTT; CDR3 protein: CASSKRTSGGTDTQYF
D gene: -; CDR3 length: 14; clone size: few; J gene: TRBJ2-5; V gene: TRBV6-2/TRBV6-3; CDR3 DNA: TGTGCCAGCGGGCAGGGGAGAGTCCAAGAGATCCAGTACTTC; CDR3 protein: CASGQGRVQEIQYF
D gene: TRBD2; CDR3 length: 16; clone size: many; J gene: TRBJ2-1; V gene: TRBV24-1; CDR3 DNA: TGTGCCACCAGTGACCCCCGGCTAGCGGGGTACCATGAGCAGTTCTTC; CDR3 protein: CATSDPRLAGYHEQFF
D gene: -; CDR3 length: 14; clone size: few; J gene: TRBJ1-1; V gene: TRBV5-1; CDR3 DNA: TGCGCCAGCAGTACTACAGGGACTAACACTGAAGCTTTCTTT; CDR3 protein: CASSTTGTNTEAFF